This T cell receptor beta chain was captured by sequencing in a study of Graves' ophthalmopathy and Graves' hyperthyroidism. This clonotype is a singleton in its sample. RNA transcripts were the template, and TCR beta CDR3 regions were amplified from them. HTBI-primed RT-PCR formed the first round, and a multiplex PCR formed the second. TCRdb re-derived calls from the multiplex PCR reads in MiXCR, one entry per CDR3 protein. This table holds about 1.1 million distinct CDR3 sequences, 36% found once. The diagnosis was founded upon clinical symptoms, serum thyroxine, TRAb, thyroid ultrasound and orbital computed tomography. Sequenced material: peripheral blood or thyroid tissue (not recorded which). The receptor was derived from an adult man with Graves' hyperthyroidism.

The CDR3 loop reads CSVERTSGRSEQYF. The CDR3 DNA reads TGCAGCGTTGAGAGGACTAGCGGTCGCTCCGAGCAGTACTTC. The chain combines TRBV29-1 with TRBJ2-7, with 10 nucleotides matching TRBD2. Per germline, CDR1 SQVTM and CDR2 ANQGSEA. The CDR3 contains 14 residues. Germline trimming cut 3 bases from V and 6 bases from J; bases unmatched to any gene: 8.